This is a list of T cell receptor beta chains from one sample in a study of PD-1 blockade in classical Hodgkin lymphoma. This table comes from immunoSEQ multiplex PCR, and its TCRdb copy is limited to in-frame clones, with some not included. This sample has some 21,000 clones; roughly four fifths occur once, and the top ten carry more than 0.9%. Input material: CD4+ T cells from blood. The receptors derive from a human donor with classical Hodgkin lymphoma. Each CDR3 is given with its conserved first and last residue. Fields, in order: V gene, D gene, J gene, clone size, CDR3 protein, CDR3 DNA. A D gene is named only where the DNA matches it firmly. A row's size may be missing; if present it is once, few, many or a size class.

>TRBV5-6|NA|TRBJ1-5|NA
CASSFGTGGSGQPQHF
TGTGCCAGCAGCTTTGGTACAGGAGGGTCGGGTCAGCCCCAGCATTTT
>TRBV6-6|NA|TRBJ2-7|NA
CASTDALTDSYEQYF
TGTGCCAGCACCGATGCTTTGACTGACTCCTACGAGCAGTACTTC
>TRBV19|NA|TRBJ1-5|NA
CASTPRATGFDQPQHF
TGTGCCAGTACCCCCAGGGCGACAGGATTTGATCAGCCCCAGCATTTT
>TRBV6-5|TRBD2|TRBJ2-1|NA
CASSFGGRVDEQFF
TGTGCCAGCAGTTTTGGGGGGAGGGTGGATGAGCAGTTCTTC
>TRBV19|NA|TRBJ2-7|NA
CASSIDWAGRYEQYF
TGTGCCAGTAGTATAGACTGGGCGGGCCGGTACGAGCAGTACTTC
>TRBV12-5|TRBD2|TRBJ2-5|NA
CASGLDWGGTQYF
TGTGCTAGTGGTTTGGACTGGGGGGGGACCCAGTACTTC
>TRBV5-4|NA|TRBJ2-1|NA
CASSAGQFEQFF
TGTGCCAGCAGCGCCGGACAGTTCGAGCAGTTCTTC
>TRBV12-5|NA|TRBJ1-5|large
CASGYGGREHYSNQPQHF
TGTGCTAGTGGTTACGGTGGCAGGGAACATTATAGCAATCAGCCCCAGCATTTT
>TRBV7-3|NA|TRBJ1-1|few
CASSSQIMNTEAFF
TGTGCCAGCAGCTCACAGATCATGAACACTGAAGCTTTCTTT
>TRBV6-1|NA|TRBJ2-7|once
CATFSAGPSYEQYF
TGTGCCACTTTTTCAGCGGGCCCCTCCTACGAGCAGTACTTC
>TRBV5-8|TRBD1|TRBJ1-2|NA
CASSLQGAGNYGYTF
TGTGCCAGCAGCTTGCAGGGGGCAGGGAACTATGGCTACACCTTC
>TRBV28|NA|TRBJ2-7|NA
CASSLSSDPDHEQYF
TGTGCCAGCAGTTTATCCTCAGACCCCGATCACGAGCAGTACTTC
>TRBV7-2|TRBD2|TRBJ2-2|NA
CASSTTSGLRAGELFF
TGTGCCAGCAGCACGACTAGCGGGTTGAGGGCCGGGGAGCTGTTTTTT
>TRBV7-9|NA|TRBJ1-1|NA
CAIDSAGAFF
TGTGCCATCGATTCAGCGGGAGCTTTCTTT
>TRBV7-9|NA|TRBJ2-7|once
CASSPYSYEQYF
TGTGCCAGCAGCCCCTATTCCTACGAGCAGTACTTC
>TRBV7-9|NA|TRBJ2-3|NA
CASSQTLGDTQYF
TGTGCCAGCAGCCAAACACTAGGTGATACGCAGTATTTT
>TRBV5-5|TRBD1|TRBJ2-7|NA
CASSLGDRGYEQYF
TGTGCCAGCAGCTTAGGGGACAGGGGCTACGAGCAGTACTTC
>TRBV5-1|TRBD1|TRBJ2-7|NA
CASSLGLGTGFNEQYF
TGCGCCAGCAGCTTGGGACTAGGGACAGGTTTTAACGAGCAGTACTTC
>TRBV15|NA|TRBJ2-1|NA
CATSVGNEQFF
TGTGCCACCAGCGTCGGCAATGAGCAGTTCTTC
>TRBV5-5|TRBD1|TRBJ2-7|NA
CASRRTGVHEQYF
TGTGCCAGCAGGCGGACAGGGGTCCACGAGCAGTACTTC
>TRBV9|NA|TRBJ1-5|few
CASSVGFNQPQHF
TGTGCCAGCAGCGTTGGTTTCAATCAGCCCCAGCATTTT
>TRBV5-1|NA|TRBJ2-2|NA
CASRVEGLPTGELFF
TGCGCCAGCCGAGTCGAGGGACTTCCCACCGGGGAGCTGTTTTTT
>TRBV27|NA|TRBJ2-5|NA
CASSLSRGEETQYF
TGTGCCAGCAGTTTATCCCGGGGTGAAGAGACCCAGTACTTC
>TRBV7-2|TRBD2|TRBJ2-7|once
CASSLGLAGNYEQYF
TGTGCCAGCAGCTTAGGGCTAGCGGGAAATTACGAGCAGTACTTC
>TRBV18|NA|TRBJ2-3|NA
CASSPREGGTDTQYF
TGTGCCAGCTCACCACGCGAGGGGGGCACAGATACGCAGTATTTT
>TRBV27|NA|TRBJ2-7|NA
CASSFSRGYEQYF
TGTGCCAGCAGTTTTAGCAGGGGTTACGAGCAGTACTTC
>TRBV5-4|TRBD1|TRBJ2-7|NA
CASSPPRDRTWEQYF
TGTGCCAGCAGCCCCCCCCGGGACAGGACGTGGGAGCAGTACTTC
>TRBV4-2|TRBD2|TRBJ2-1|NA
CASSQAFGTSGTEQFF
TGTGCCAGCAGCCAAGCTTTTGGGACTAGCGGGACAGAGCAGTTCTTC
>TRBV5-4|NA|TRBJ2-5|NA
CASSQDRWVATQYF
TGTGCCAGCAGCCAAGATAGGTGGGTGGCGACCCAGTACTTC
>TRBV9|NA|TRBJ1-4|NA
CASSAEGPLGEKLFF
TGTGCCAGCAGCGCTGAGGGGCCCCTTGGGGAAAAACTGTTTTTT
>TRBV25-1|NA|TRBJ1-3|NA
CASSESGVNTIYF
TGTGCCAGCAGTGAATCCGGTGTAAACACCATATATTTT
>TRBV15|NA|TRBJ2-1|NA
CATSRGNSYNEQFF
TGTGCCACCAGCAGGGGGAACTCCTACAATGAGCAGTTCTTC
>TRBV5-6|NA|TRBJ2-7|NA
CASRPTGHPYEQYF
TGTGCCAGCAGACCTACAGGGCATCCCTACGAGCAGTACTTC
>TRBV6-6|NA|TRBJ1-5|NA
CASSFADGQPQHF
TGTGCCAGCAGTTTCGCGGACGGACAGCCCCAGCATTTT
>TRBV5-1|NA|TRBJ2-5|NA
CASSLDPGKETQYF
TGCGCCAGCAGCTTGGATCCAGGGAAAGAGACCCAGTACTTC
>TRBV2|TRBD1|TRBJ2-2|NA
CASLLQGASGELFF
TGTGCCAGTTTGCTACAGGGGGCCTCCGGGGAGCTGTTTTTT
>TRBV28|NA|TRBJ1-3|NA
CASTVTGNTIYF
TGTGCCAGCACCGTTACTGGAAACACCATATATTTT
>TRBV18|NA|TRBJ2-7|NA
CASSPPSSYEQYF
TGTGCCAGCTCACCGCCTAGCTCCTACGAGCAGTACTTC
>TRBV19|NA|TRBJ1-1|NA
CASSIASRDILVTEAFF
TGTGCCAGTAGTATAGCTAGCAGGGATATCTTGGTCACTGAAGCTTTCTTT
>TRBV28|TRBD1|TRBJ2-7|NA
CASSGQGESEQYF
TGTGCCAGCTCGGGACAGGGAGAAAGCGAGCAGTACTTC
>TRBV19|TRBD1|TRBJ2-3|NA
CASSPWTGATTDTQYF
TGTGCCAGTAGCCCTTGGACAGGGGCGACCACAGATACGCAGTATTTT
>TRBV7-9|TRBD2|TRBJ2-5|NA
CAVGLVQETQYF
TGTGCGGTGGGACTAGTGCAAGAGACCCAGTACTTC
>TRBV29-1|NA|TRBJ1-4|NA
CSVRPPGEKLFF
TGCAGCGTTCGACCTCCGGGGGAAAAACTGTTTTTT
>TRBV4-2|TRBD1|TRBJ2-7|once
CASSQEDSRDSLYEQYF
TGTGCCAGCAGCCAAGAAGACAGCCGGGACAGCCTCTACGAGCAGTACTTC
>TRBV7-9|NA|TRBJ2-7|once
CASSLAGDEQYF
TGTGCCAGCAGCTTAGCGGGGGACGAGCAGTACTTC
>TRBV6-5|NA|TRBJ1-2|NA
CASRSDQGGYGYTF
TGTGCCAGCAGGAGTGATCAGGGTGGCTATGGCTACACCTTC
>TRBV28|NA|TRBJ2-2|NA
CASSRDILYTGELFF
TGTGCCAGCAGCCGGGACATTTTATACACCGGGGAGCTGTTTTTT
>TRBV11-1|NA|TRBJ1-1|NA
CASSFGQGEAFF
TGTGCCAGCAGCTTTGGCCAGGGTGAAGCTTTCTTT
>TRBV28|TRBD1|TRBJ1-1|few
CASRDETGGAFF
TGTGCCAGCAGGGACGAAACAGGGGGAGCTTTCTTT
>TRBV5-8|TRBD2|TRBJ2-3|NA
CASSRGLGGTDTQYF
TGTGCCAGCAGCCGAGGGCTCGGGGGGACAGATACGCAGTATTTT
>TRBV5-1|NA|TRBJ2-2|NA
CASSLNTGYTGELFF
TGCGCCAGCAGCTTGAATACAGGGTACACCGGGGAGCTGTTTTTT